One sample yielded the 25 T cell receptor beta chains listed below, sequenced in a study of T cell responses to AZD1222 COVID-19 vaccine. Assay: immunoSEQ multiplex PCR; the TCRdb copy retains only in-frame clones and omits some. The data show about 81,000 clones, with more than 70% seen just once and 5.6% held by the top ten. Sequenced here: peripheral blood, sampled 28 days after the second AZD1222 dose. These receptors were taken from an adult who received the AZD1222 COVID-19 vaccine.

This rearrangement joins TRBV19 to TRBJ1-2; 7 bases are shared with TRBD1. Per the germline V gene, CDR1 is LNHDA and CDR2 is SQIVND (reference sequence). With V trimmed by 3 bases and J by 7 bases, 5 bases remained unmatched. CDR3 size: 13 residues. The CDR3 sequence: CASSIRQGSGYTF. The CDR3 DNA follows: TGTGCCAGTAGTATCCGACAGGGCTCTGGCTACACCTTC.

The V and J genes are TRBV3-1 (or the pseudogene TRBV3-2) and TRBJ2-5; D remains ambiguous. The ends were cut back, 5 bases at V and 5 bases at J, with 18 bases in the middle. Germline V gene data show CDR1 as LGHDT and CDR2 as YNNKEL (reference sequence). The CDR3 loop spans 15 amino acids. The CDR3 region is CASSFSTGLGETQYF. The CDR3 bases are TGTGCCAGCAGCTTCAGTACGGGCCTCGGGGAGACCCAGTACTTC.

CDR3 in DNA: TGTGCCAGCAGTTTATGGGCGGAAGAGACCCAGTACTTC. It encodes CASSLWAEETQYF. This chain links TRBV28 with TRBJ2-5; no firm D call. CDR3 size: 13 residues. From germline, CDR1 is MDHEN and CDR2 SYDVKM. Trimming took off 0 bases at V and 3 bases at J, with 5 bases between the two ends.

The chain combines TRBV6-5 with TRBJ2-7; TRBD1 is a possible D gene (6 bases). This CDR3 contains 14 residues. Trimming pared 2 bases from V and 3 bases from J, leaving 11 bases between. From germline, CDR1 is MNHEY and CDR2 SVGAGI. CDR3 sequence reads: CASSYQGTLYEQYF. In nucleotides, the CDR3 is TGTGCCAGCAGTTACCAGGGGACCCTCTACGAGCAGTACTTC.

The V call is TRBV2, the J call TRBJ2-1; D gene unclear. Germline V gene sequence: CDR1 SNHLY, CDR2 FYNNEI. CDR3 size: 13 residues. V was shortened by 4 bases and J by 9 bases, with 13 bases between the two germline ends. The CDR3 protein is CASSAWLIGEQFF. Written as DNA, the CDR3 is TGTGCCAGCAGTGCGTGGCTAATTGGTGAGCAGTTCTTC. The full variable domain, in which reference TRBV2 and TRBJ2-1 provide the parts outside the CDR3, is EPEVTQTPSHQVTQMGQEVILRCVPISNHLYFYWYRQILGQKVEFLVSFYNNEISEKSEIFDDQFSVERPDGSNFTLKIRSTKLEDSAMYFCASSAWLIGEQFFGPGTRLTVL.

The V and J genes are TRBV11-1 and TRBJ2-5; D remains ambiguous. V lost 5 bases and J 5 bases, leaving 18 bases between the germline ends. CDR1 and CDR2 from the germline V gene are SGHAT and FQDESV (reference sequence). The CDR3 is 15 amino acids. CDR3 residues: CASSTPSTRRETQYF. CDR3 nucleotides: TGTGCCAGCAGCACGCCCTCCACAAGACGGGAGACCCAGTACTTC. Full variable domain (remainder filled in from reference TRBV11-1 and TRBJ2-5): EAEVAQSPRYKITEKSQAVAFWCDPISGHATLYWYRQILGQGPELLVQFQDESVVDDSQLPKDRFSAERLKGVDSTLKIQPAELGDSAMYLCASSTPSTRRETQYFGPGTRLLVL.

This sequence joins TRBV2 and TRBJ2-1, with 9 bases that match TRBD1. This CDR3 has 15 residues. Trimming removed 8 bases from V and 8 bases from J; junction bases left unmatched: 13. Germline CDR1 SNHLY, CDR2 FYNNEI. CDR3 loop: CASRLRDRVVHEQFF. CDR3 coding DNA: TGTGCCAGCCGCCTGAGGGACAGGGTGGTCCATGAGCAGTTCTTC.

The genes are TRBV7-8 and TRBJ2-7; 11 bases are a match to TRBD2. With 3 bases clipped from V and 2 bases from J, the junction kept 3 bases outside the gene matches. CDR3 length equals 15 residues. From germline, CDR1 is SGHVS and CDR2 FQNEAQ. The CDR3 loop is CASSLLAGGPYEQYF. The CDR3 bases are TGTGCCAGCAGCTTGTTAGCGGGGGGGCCCTACGAGCAGTACTTC.

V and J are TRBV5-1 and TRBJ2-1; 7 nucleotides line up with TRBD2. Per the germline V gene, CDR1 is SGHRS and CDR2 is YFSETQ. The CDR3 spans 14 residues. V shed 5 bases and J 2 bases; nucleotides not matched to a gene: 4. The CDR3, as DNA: TGCGCCAGCAGTCCCGGGACTACCTACAATGAGCAGTTCTTC. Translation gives CASSPGTTYNEQFF. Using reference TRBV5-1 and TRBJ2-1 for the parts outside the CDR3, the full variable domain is KAGVTQTPRYLIKTRGQQVTLSCSPISGHRSVSWYQQTPGQGLQFLFEYFSETQRNKGNFPGRFSGRQFSNSRSEMNVSTLELGDSALYLCASSPGTTYNEQFFGPGTRLTVL.

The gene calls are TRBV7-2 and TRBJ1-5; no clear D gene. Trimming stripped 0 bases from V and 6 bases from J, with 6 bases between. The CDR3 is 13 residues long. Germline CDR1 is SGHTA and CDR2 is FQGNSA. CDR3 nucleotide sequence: TGTGCCAGCAGCTTAGCCGAGGGTCAGCCCCAGCATTTT. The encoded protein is CASSLAEGQPQHF.

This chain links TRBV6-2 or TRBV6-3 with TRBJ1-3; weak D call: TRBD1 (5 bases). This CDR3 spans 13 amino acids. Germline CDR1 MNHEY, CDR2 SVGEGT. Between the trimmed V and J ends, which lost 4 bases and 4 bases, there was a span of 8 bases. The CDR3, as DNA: TGTGCCAGCAGTTTCAACAGGGGAAACACCATATATTTT. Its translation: CASSFNRGNTIYF.

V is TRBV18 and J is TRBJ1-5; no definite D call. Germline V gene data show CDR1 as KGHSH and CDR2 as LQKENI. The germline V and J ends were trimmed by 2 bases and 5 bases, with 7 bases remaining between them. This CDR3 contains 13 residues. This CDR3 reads CASSPGVDQPQHF. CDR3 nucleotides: TGTGCCAGCTCACCAGGGGTTGATCAGCCCCAGCATTTT.

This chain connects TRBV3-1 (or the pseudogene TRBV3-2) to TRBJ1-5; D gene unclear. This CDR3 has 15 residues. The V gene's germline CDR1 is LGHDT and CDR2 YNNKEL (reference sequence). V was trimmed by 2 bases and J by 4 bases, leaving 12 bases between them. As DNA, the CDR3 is TGTGCCAGCAGCCAAACCCTTATAGCAAATCAGCCCCAGCATTTT. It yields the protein CASSQTLIANQPQHF.

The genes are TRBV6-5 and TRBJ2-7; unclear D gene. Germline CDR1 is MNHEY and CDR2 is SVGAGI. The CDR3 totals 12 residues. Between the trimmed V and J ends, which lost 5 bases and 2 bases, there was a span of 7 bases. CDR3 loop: CASSPGTYEQYF. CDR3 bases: TGTGCCAGCAGTCCCGGAACCTACGAGCAGTACTTC.

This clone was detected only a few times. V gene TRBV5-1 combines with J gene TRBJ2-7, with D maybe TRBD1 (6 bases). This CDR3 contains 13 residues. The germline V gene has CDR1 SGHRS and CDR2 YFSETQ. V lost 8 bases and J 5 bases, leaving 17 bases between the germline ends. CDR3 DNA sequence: TGCGCCAGGCTTAGGACAGTTGTAAACGAGCAGTACTTC. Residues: CARLRTVVNEQYF.

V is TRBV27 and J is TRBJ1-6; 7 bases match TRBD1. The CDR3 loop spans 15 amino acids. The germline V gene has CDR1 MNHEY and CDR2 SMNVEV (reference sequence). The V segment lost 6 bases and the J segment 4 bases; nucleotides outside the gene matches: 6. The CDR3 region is CASRTGPPYNSPLHF. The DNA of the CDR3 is TGTGCCAGCAGGACAGGGCCTCCTTATAATTCACCCCTCCACTTT.

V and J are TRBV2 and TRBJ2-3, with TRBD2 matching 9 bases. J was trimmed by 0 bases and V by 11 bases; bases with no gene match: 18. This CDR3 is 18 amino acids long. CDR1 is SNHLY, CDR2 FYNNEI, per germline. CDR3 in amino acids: CAPKERVAGAYSTDTQYF. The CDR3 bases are TGTGCCCCCAAGGAAAGGGTAGCGGGAGCTTATAGCACAGATACGCAGTATTTT.

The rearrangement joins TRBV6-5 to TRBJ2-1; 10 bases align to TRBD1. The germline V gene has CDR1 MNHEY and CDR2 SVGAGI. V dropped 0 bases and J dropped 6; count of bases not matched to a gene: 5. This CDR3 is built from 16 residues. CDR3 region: CASSYSTRQGANEQFF. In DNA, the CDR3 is TGTGCCAGCAGTTACTCTACCCGACAGGGGGCCAATGAGCAGTTCTTC.

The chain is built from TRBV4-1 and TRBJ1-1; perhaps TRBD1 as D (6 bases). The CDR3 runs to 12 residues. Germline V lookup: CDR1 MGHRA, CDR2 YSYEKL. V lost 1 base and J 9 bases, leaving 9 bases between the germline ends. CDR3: CASSQVRGKAFF. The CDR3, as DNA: TGCGCCAGCAGCCAAGTCAGGGGAAAAGCTTTCTTT.

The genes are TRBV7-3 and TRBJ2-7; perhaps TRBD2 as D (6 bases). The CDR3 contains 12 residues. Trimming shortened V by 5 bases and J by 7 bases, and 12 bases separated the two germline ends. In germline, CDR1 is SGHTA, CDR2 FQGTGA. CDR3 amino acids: CASSLLGGEQYF. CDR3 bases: TGTGCCAGCAGCCTATTAGGAGGGGAGCAGTACTTC. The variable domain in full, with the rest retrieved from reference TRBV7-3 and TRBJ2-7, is GAGVSQTPSNKVTEKGKYVELRCDPISGHTALYWYRQSLGQGPEFLIYFQGTGAADDSGLPNDRFFAVRPEGSVSTLKIQRTERGDSAVYLCASSLLGGEQYFGPGTRLTVT.

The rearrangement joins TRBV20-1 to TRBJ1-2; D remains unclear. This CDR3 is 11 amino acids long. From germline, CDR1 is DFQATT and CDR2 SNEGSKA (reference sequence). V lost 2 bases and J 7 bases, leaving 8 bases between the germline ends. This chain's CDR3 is CSARQVFGYTF. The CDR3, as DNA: TGCAGTGCTAGACAAGTATTTGGCTACACCTTC.

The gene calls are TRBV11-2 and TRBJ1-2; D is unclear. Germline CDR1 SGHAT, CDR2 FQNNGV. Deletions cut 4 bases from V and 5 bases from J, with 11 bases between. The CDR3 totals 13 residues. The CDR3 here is CASSSPVVYGYTF. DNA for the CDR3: TGTGCCAGCAGCTCCCCCGTAGTATATGGCTACACCTTC. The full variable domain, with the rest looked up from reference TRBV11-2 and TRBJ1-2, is EAGVAQSPRYKIIEKRQSVAFWCNPISGHATLYWYQQILGQGPKLLIQFQNNGVVDDSQLPKDRFSAERLKGVDSTLKIQPAKLEDSAVYLCASSSPVVYGYTFGSGTRLTVV.

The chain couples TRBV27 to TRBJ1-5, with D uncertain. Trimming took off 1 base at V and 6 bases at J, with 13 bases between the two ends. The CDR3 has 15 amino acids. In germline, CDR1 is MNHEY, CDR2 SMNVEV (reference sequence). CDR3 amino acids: CASSLLGGLGQPQHF. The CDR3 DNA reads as TGTGCCAGCAGTTTATTGGGAGGGTTGGGTCAGCCCCAGCATTTT.

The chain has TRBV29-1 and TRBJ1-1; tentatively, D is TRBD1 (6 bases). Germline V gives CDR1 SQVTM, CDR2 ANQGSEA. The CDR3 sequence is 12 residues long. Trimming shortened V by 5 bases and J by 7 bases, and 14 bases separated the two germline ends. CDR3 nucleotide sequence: TGCAGCGTTCGCAGGGGAAAGGATGAAGCTTTCTTT. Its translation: CSVRRGKDEAFF. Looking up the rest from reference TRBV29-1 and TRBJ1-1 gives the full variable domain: SAVISQKPSRDICQRGTSLTIQCQVDSQVTMMFWYRQQPGQSLTLIATANQGSEATYESGFVIDKFPISRPNLTFSTLTVSNMSPEDSSIYLCSVRRGKDEAFFGQGTRLTVV.

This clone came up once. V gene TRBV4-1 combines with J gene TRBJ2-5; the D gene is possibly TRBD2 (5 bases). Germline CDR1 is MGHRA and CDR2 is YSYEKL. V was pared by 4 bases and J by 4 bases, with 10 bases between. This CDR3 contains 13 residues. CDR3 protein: CASSRAGPETQYF. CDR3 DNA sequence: TGCGCCAGCAGCCGCGCGGGCCCAGAGACCCAGTACTTC.